This T cell receptor beta chain was sequenced in a study of T cells expressing NK-cell markers (TCRdb year 2020). Regarding the study in general: In sorted CD3+CD56+NKG2C+, CD3+CD56+NKG2C- and CD3+CD56-NKG2C+ T-cell subsets from eight donors, TCR beta-chain repertoires were profiled. Sequencing of the libraries produced 2 x 150 bp reads on Illumina HiSeq 2000/2500, MiSeq or NextSeq. Among the eight sequenced donors, only one was HCMV-seronegative, while the other seven were HCMV-seropositive. All eight donors whose samples were sequenced were randomly selected healthy volunteers, three of them men and five women.

The reads were generated on an Illumina HiSeq 2000. 5'RACE template switching, by which a universal primer site and unique molecular identifiers were added, was used to make TCR beta cDNA libraries. cDNA synthesis was primed from the TCR beta constant segment, followed by two successive PCR amplification steps. As for the authors' bioinformatics: MIGEC handled demultiplexing of the reads and grouping by UMI, while MiTCR was used to assemble and quantify clonotypes. To exclude erroneous sequences, only TCR cDNA sequences supported by at least two reads were retained. Downstream repertoire analysis used the tcR package, and clonotypes were matched across fractions by CDR3 nucleotide sequence plus V segment. VDJmatch was used to annotate antigen specificity against VDJdb, with one amino acid substitution allowed in CDR3. TCRdb reprocessed the reads and provides one entry for every CDR3 protein sequence; no DNA is given. The V and J calls and clone size are TCRdb's, not the authors'. The sample's clone listing holds about 540,000 distinct CDR3 sequences. 3.5% to 4.5% of the sample rests with the top ten.

HCMV-specific IgG was detected in serum with a commercial ELISA kit to determine HCMV serostatus. Peripheral blood mononuclear cells were isolated from blood by Ficoll density gradient centrifugation. The germline V gene (reference sequence) sets CDR1 to PRHDT and CDR2 to FYEKMQ. The CDR3 holds 12 amino acids from the cysteine to the phenylalanine. The protein alone is recorded here. Study-wide findings and limitations: In more than five donors, the dominant CD3+CD56+NKG2C+ clonotypes were found to rank among the top 10 CD8+ clonotypes and to make up roughly 1.0-7.5% of CD8+ T cells. Those dominant clonotypes were again the most abundant among CD3+CD56-NKG2C+ cells in several donors, at roughly 25-60.1%. Whether the expanded NKG2C-expressing T cell clones were specific for HCMV antigens remained unclear.

In regard to this clonotype: What this receptor recognizes is not known.

The chain joins TRBV13 to TRBJ2-7; as DNA is missing, the TRBD2 call by TCRdb cannot be tested. The source of this sequence is a man younger than 30 in good health. Donor details come from another sample of the same person, matched by shared clones. Sequenced material: blood T cells: a sorted CD56 or NKG2C T cell subset, CD4+ or CD8+ T cells, or bulk PBMC T cells (not recorded which). This receptor has the CDR3 CASSPLGYEQYF.